The rows below give T cell receptor beta chains drawn from one sample of a study of T cells in localized non-small cell lung cancer. Repertoires were generated with immunoSEQ multiplex PCR, while TCRdb's copy carries only in-frame clones and drops some. The data hold some 28,000 clones, with about nine tenths observed a single time. The sample in question was peripheral blood, obtained before any cancer treatment. The receptors were gathered from a male donor older than 55 with stage I lung adenocarcinoma. Both conserved end residues are part of each CDR3. Rows give clone size only sometimes, using once, few, many, or a class for an expanded clone.

>TRBJ2-5|once|TRBV13
CASSLLGRQETQYF
>TRBJ1-6|NA|TRBV6-5
CASSFFGTVYNSPLHF
>TRBJ2-3|NA|TRBV7-9
CASTLFGAGGATDTQYF
>TRBJ2-7|NA|TRBV15
CATSRDWEYEQYF
>TRBJ1-2|NA|TRBV6-5
CASSGQGGGYTF
>TRBJ1-4|NA|TRBV4-1
CASSQGGGLWTNEKLFF
>TRBJ1-1|NA|TRBV11-2
CASSLDSNIEAFF
>TRBJ2-1|NA|TRBV10-3
CAIRQGTYNEQFF
>TRBJ1-1|once|TRBV30
CAWSLDRGSAEAFF
>TRBJ2-1|NA|TRBV5-6
CASALTYEQFF
>TRBJ2-7|NA|TRBV19
CASTEGGISYEQYF
>TRBJ1-1|few|TRBV4-2
CASSQTQGTEAFF
>TRBJ2-3|NA|TRBV28
CASSARGLAVSTDTQYF
>TRBJ2-3|NA|TRBV4-1
CASSQDATGALTDTQYF
>TRBJ2-1|NA|TRBV4-3
CASSQVGQSSYNEQFF
>TRBJ1-5|NA|TRBV19
CASRWGGIGNQPQHF
>TRBJ1-1|NA|TRBV18
CASSPRLSREAFF
>TRBJ2-7|NA|TRBV6-1
CASRTSGGAYEQYF
>TRBJ2-2|NA|TRBV29-1
CSVKGQSARTGELFF
>TRBJ1-1|once|TRBV28
CASSSPGRMNTEAFF
>TRBJ1-1|NA|TRBV30
CAWSYGVADTEAFF
>TRBJ2-1|NA|TRBV7-2
CASSSIRLSGGPYNEQFF
>TRBJ2-2|NA|TRBV5-8
CASSSSITSGPSGGELFF
>TRBJ2-5|NA|TRBV4-2
CASSPDWQETQYF
>TRBJ1-2|few|TRBV30
CACYGQTYGYTF
>TRBJ1-1|few|TRBV7-3
CASSLTETTEAFF
>TRBJ2-7|NA|TRBV5-6
CASSSLAGTPYEQYF
>TRBJ1-5|few|TRBV5-1
CASSFEGDRPQHF
>TRBJ1-6|NA|TRBV7-8
CASSFSTDNSPLHF
>TRBJ1-1|NA|TRBV30
CARSAGGTEAFF
>TRBJ2-3|NA|TRBV4-2
CASSQARSEADTQYF
>TRBJ1-1|once|TRBV6-6
CASSSVEVLNTEAFF
>TRBJ1-3|NA|TRBV30
CAWGGIAGNTIYF
>TRBJ2-7|NA|TRBV7-2
CASSAGREQYF
>TRBJ1-2|NA|TRBV7-2
CASSPGQNYGYTF
>TRBJ2-7|NA|TRBV7-2
CASSFSGTAYEQYF
>TRBJ2-3|few|TRBV9
CATRILAGGPSLRALRTDTQYF
>TRBJ2-5|NA|TRBV7-9
CASSVGNPGETQYF
>TRBJ1-5|NA|TRBV19
CASSIVWNTNQPQHF
>TRBJ2-4|NA|TRBV2
CASSQGDKNIQYF
>TRBJ2-7|NA|TRBV6-5
CASSLDPGQPYEQYF
>TRBJ2-3|NA|TRBV18
CASSPGFFTDTQYF
>TRBJ2-3|NA|TRBV27
CASRELAGTDTQYF
>TRBJ2-7|NA|TRBV11-2
CASSQRQGPSGEQYF
>TRBJ2-1|NA|TRBV12-5
CASGSSGGAGEQFF
>TRBJ2-3|once|TRBV2
CASSEAAEISTDTQYF
>TRBJ2-6|NA|TRBV5-1
CASSIQVLAGANVLTF
>TRBJ2-7|once|TRBV30
CAWSLTGSEQYF
>TRBJ1-3|NA|TRBV6-1
CASSTLGGTIYF
>TRBJ1-2|NA|TRBV5-1
CASSSGTGGGYGYTF
>TRBJ2-5|NA|TRBV29-1
CSVDLEGGEETQYF
>TRBJ1-4|NA|TRBV29-1
CSIKGSTNEKLFF
>TRBJ2-4|NA|TRBV5-3
CARRTGVSENIQYF
>TRBJ2-4|few|TRBV9
CASSGEGRGADIQYF
>TRBJ2-3|NA|TRBV5-5
CASSLKLGVEDTQYF